The source of this TCR beta chain is a study of blood T cell repertoires in COVID-19 (dated by TCRdb to the early 2020s). About the study as a whole: Samples from collaborators originated in the United States, Italy and Spain and spanned both the acute and convalescent phases of COVID-19. The prospective study material was composed of cDNA or gDNA derived from T cells, B-cell-depleted T cells, or PBMCs. Deeply sampled blood TCRbeta repertoires from subjects exposed to, actively infected with, or recovered from COVID-19 were included in the dataset. The repertoires were made available in a free public database intended to serve as a resource for research on the immune response to SARS-CoV-2. Samples came from the ongoing ImmuneRACE study (first 160 participants) plus 1,254 subjects from 6 global collaborators. Sample metadata almost always included a de-identified subject ID, COVID-19 status, age in years and sex. Where HLA class I and class II types were available, the types were taken from metadata supplied by the sample provider, not from assay-based typing.

Comments on this clone: This clone's antigen is unknown. No much larger clonotype is one base removed from it; base qualities were not supplied.

In the prospective study, participants were about 18 to 95 years old, resided in approximately 22 geographic areas of the United States, and were enrolled through a virtual design. In the prospective study, cohorts were assigned on the basis of participant-reported clinical history obtained from a screening survey and a study questionnaire. A participant counted as exposed if, within 2 weeks of entering the study, that participant had been in contact with someone who had a PCR-confirmed or clinician-diagnosed COVID-19 case. Each participant in the prospective study had whole blood, serum and a nasopharyngeal or oropharyngeal swab collected by mobile phlebotomists. Participants in the prospective study had the option to provide additional blood draws and questionnaires over a roughly 2-month period. Before DNA extraction, prospective study blood samples were shipped either frozen or at room temperature.

The immunoSEQ Assay, a bias-controlled multiplex PCR, was used to amplify TCRbeta CDR3 regions from genomic DNA. Per the source publication's procedure: Within the assay, amplification of reference gene primers was used to estimate how many nucleated cells each sample contained. Sequence reads were collapsed and filtered to measure the absolute abundance of every unique TCRbeta CDR3 rearrangement. For each sample, productive Simpson clonality was calculated by taking the square root of Simpson's diversity index across productive rearrangements. Sourced from immuneACCESS, this table was stored by TCRdb with only in-frame sequences that have V and J called. A share of the clones is absent; for the studies checked, an unresolved V gene accounts for under half, and the remainder has no known explanation. V and J calls and clone size are as listed in that table; D and trimming were resolved from the DNA. This sample lists about 150,000 clones; approximately 80% were detected once. The top ten constitute roughly 5% of the sample.

Points the paper makes about the study in general: The amount of clinical and demographic metadata varied by source and participant and was provided uncurated.

CDR1 is given as LNHDA and CDR2 as SQIVND, both from the germline V gene (reference sequence). V ends up 6 bases short and J 4 bases short, with an unmatched junction base count of 4. Inclusive of the bounding cysteine and phenylalanine, the CDR3 is 13 residues long. Only the CDR3 DNA is retained, 39 bases long and in frame from the first base. The chain is made from TRBV19 and TRBJ1-1, and TRBD1 matches 8 of the central bases. The receptor was derived from a man in his 70s who had been exposed to COVID-19. The specimen was PBMCs or T cells enriched from blood (not recorded which). The bases are TGTGCCAGTAGGAATACAGGGGGCACTGAAGCTTTCTTT. This encodes CASRNTGGTEAFF.